This record looks at one T cell receptor (beta chain) sequence and its context. This sample stems from a study of blood T cell repertoires in COVID-19. Study-wide context: From T cells, B-cell-depleted T cells, or PBMCs came the material, which was cDNA or gDNA.

In the authors' workflow: From reference gene primer amplification, estimates of nucleated cell counts were derived. Repertoires were generated with immunoSEQ multiplex PCR, while TCRdb's copy carries only in-frame clones and drops some. V and J calls and clone size are given by that table; D and trimming were obtained from the DNA. Here the sample spans 80,000 to 95,000 clones, roughly 84% being singletons. CDR1 is SGHRS and CDR2 is YFSETQ in the germline V gene. V was shortened by 2 bases and J by 1 base, with 6 bases between the two germline ends. This CDR3 contains 13 residues. Sequencing input: peripheral blood. The sequence was obtained from an elderly woman in a cohort sampled during active or convalescent COVID-19. This sequence joins TRBV5-1 and TRBJ1-2; D ambiguous. The CDR3 DNA is TGCGCCAGCAGCTTAGACAATAACTATGGCTACACCTTC. Its translation: CASSLDNNYGYTF. The variable domain in full, completed from reference TRBV5-1 and TRBJ1-2, reads KAGVTQTPRYLIKTRGQQVTLSCSPISGHRSVSWYQQTPGQGLQFLFEYFSETQRNKGNFPGRFSGRQFSNSRSEMNVSTLELGDSALYLCASSLDNNYGYTFGSGTRLTVV.